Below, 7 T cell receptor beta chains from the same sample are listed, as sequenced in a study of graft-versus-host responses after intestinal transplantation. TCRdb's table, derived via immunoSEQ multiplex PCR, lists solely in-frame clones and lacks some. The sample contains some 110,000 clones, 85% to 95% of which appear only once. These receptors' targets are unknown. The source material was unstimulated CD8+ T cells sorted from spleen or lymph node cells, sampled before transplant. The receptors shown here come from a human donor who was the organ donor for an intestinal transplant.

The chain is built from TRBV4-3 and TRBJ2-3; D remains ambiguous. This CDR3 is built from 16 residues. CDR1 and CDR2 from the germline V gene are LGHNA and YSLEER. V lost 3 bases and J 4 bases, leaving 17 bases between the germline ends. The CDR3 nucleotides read TGCGCCAGCAGCCAGTTTAAGAGCTCCGCTCCAGATACGCAGTATTTT. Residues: CASSQFKSSAPDTQYF.

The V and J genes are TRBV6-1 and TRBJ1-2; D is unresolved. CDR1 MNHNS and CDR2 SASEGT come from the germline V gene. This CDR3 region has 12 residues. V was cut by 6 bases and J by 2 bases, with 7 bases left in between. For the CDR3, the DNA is TGTGCCAGCAGGGGGTTAAACTATGGCTACACCTTC. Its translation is CASRGLNYGYTF.

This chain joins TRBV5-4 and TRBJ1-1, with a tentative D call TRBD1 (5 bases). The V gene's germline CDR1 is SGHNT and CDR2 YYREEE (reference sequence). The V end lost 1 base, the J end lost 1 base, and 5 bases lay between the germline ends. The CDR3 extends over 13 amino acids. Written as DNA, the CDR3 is TGTGCCAGCAGCTTGACAGGGAACACTGAAGCTTTCTTT. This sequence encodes CASSLTGNTEAFF.

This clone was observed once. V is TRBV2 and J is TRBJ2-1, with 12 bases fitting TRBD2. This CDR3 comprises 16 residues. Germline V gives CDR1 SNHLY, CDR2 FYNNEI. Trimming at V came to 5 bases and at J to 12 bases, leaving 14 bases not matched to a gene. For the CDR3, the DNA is TGTGCCAGCAGTCAAATCCTAGCGGGAGGGCCTCTCGGGCAGTTCTTC. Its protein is CASSQILAGGPLGQFF.

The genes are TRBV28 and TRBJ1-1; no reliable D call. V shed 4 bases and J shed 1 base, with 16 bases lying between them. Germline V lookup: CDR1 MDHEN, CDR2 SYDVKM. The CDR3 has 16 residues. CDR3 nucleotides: TGTGCCAGCAGTTATACACCAAGACGGCCGAACACTGAAGCTTTCTTT. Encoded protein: CASSYTPRRPNTEAFF.

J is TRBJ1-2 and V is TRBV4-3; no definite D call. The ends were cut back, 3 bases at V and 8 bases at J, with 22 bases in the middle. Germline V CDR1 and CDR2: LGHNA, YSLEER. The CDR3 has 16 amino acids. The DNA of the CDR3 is TGCGCCAGCAGCCATCCGTGGGTTCGGGAGCAGAAGGGCTACACCTTC. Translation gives CASSHPWVREQKGYTF.

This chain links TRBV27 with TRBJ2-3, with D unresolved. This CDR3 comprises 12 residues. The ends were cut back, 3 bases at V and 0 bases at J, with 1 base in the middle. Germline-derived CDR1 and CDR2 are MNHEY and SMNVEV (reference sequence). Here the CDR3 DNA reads TGTGCCAGCAGTTTTAGCACAGATACGCAGTATTTT. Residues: CASSFSTDTQYF.